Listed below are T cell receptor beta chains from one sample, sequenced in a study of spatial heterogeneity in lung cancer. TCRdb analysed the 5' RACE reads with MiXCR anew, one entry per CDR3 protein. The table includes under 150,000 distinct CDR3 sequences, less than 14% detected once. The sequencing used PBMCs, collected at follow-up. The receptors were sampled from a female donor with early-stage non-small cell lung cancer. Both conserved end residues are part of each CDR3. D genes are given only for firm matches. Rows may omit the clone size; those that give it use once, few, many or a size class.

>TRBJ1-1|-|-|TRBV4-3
TGCGCCAGCAGCCAAGATCCGCGAACTGAAGCTTTCTTT
CASSQDPRTEAFF
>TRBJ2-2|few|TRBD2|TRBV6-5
TGTGCCGCCCGCGTGGGAGGGGACACCGGGGAGCTGTTTTTT
CAARVGGDTGELFF
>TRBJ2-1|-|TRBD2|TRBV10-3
TGTGCCATCAGTGGGGGACTAGCCAAGTACAATGAGCAGTTCTTC
CAISGGLAKYNEQFF
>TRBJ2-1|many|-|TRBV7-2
TGTGCCAGCAGCCCCCTAGGACAGCCGTACAATGAGCAGTTCTTC
CASSPLGQPYNEQFF
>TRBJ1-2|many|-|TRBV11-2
TGTGCCAGCAGCCCCTTTGGGTCAGTTTATGGCTACACCTTC
CASSPFGSVYGYTF
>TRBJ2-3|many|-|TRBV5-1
TGCGCCAGCAGCTTGGCTTCAGATACGCAGTATTTT
CASSLASDTQYF
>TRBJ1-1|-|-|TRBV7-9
TGTGCCAGCAGCTTAAGCATGGGGAAAACTGAAGCTTTCTTT
CASSLSMGKTEAFF
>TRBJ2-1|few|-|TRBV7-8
TGTGCCAGCAGCTACACCGGGGCCAACAATGAGCAGTTCTTC
CASSYTGANNEQFF
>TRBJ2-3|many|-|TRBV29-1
TGCAGCGTTGAAGGGCAGGCAGATACGCAGTATTTT
CSVEGQADTQYF
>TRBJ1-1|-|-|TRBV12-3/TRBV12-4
TGTGCCAGCAGCCCCAACAGGGCCGAGAACACTGAAGCTTTCTTT
CASSPNRAENTEAFF
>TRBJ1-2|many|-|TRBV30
TGTGCCTGGAAAACAGTGCCTTCTAACTATGGCTACACCTTC
CAWKTVPSNYGYTF
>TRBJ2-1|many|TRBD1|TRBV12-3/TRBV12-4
TGTGCCAGCACCAGGGGGAGCTCCTACAATGAGCAGTTCTTC
CASTRGSSYNEQFF
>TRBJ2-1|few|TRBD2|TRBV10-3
TGTGCCATCAGTTCAGCTAGCGGGAGCTATGAGCAGTTCTTC
CAISSASGSYEQFF
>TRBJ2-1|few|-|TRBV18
TGTGCCAGCTCACCAGGGGAGGACAATGAGCAGTTCTTC
CASSPGEDNEQFF
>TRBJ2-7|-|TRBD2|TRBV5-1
TGCGCCAGCAGCTCTGGGACTAGCTTTTACGAGCAGTACTTC
CASSSGTSFYEQYF
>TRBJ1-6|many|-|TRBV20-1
TGCAGTGCTACGAGACCTTTTTATAGGGGGACCTCCTATAATTCACCCCTCCACTTT
CSATRPFYRGTSYNSPLHF
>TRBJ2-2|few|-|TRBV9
TGTGCCAGCAGCCCGCTTCCCGGGACACAAAACACCGGGGAGCTGTTTTTT
CASSPLPGTQNTGELFF
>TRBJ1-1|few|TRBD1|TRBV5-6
TGTGCCAGCAGCCCTAGGGGGCGGTGGGCCGGGGGCACTGAAGCTTTCTTT
CASSPRGRWAGGTEAFF
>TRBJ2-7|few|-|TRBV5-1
TGCGCCAGCGGCCAAGGGCCCGAGCAGTACTTC
CASGQGPEQYF
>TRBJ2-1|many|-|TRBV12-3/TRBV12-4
TGTGCCAGCAGTTTGGGGTATGAGCAGTTCTTC
CASSLGYEQFF
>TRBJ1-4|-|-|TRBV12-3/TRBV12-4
TGTGCCAGCAGTTTAGACGAATATGAAAAACTGTTTTTT
CASSLDEYEKLFF
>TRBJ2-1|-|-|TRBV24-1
TGTGCCACCAGTGGCGCGAATGAGCAGTTCTTC
CATSGANEQFF
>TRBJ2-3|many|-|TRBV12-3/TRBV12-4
TGTGCCAGCAGTTTAAGGGGACCACTGACGGGAACGCAGTATTTT
CASSLRGPLTGTQYF
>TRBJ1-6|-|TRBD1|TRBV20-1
TGCAGTGTGTCGAGGGGCCAGGGGGTTCGATCACCCCTCCACTTT
CSVSRGQGVRSPLHF
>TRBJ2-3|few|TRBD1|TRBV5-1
TGCGCCAGCAGCTCAAGACAGGGCCCAGATACGCAGTATTTT
CASSSRQGPDTQYF
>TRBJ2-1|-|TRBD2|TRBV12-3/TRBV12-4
TGTGCCACCTCGGAGGGAGCGGGACATGAGCAGTTCTTC
CATSEGAGHEQFF
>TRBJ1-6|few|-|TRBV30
TGTGCCTGGAGCCTTTTACAGGGCCGCCCCCTCCACTTT
CAWSLLQGRPLHF
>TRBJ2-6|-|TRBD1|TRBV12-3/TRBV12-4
TGTGCCGCAGCACAAGGGGGCGCTTCTGGGGCCAACGTCCTGACTTTC
CAAAQGGASGANVLTF
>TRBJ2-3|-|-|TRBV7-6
TGTGCCAGCAGCTTAGACAGACGTTTCACAGATACGCAGTATTTT
CASSLDRRFTDTQYF
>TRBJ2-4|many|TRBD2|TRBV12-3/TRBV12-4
TGTGCCAGCAGTTCTAACAGCGGGAGGGCCGACATTCAGTACTTC
CASSSNSGRADIQYF
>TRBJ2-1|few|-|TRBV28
TGTGCCAGCAGTCAACCCGCCCGGCCGGGTGAGCAGTTCTTC
CASSQPARPGEQFF
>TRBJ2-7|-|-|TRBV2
TGTGCCAGCAGTGGGGGGTTCACCTACGAGCAGTACTTC
CASSGGFTYEQYF
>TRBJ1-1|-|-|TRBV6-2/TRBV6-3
TGTGCCAGCAGCCTACCTCCCAGGTCAGAAGCTTTCTTT
CASSLPPRSEAFF
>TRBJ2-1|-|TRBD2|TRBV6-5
TGTGCCAGCAGTTATCGGACTAGCGGGACCAATGAGCAGTTCTTC
CASSYRTSGTNEQFF
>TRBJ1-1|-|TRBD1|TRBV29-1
TGCAGCGTTGGGAGACAGGGACAAACTGAAGCTTTCTTT
CSVGRQGQTEAFF
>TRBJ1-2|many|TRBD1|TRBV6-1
TGTGCCAGCAGTGAAGAAGCTGCAGGGGGCAGCTACTATGGCTACACCTTC
CASSEEAAGGSYYGYTF
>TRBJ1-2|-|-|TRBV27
TGTGCCAGCACTAGTGGTTTTGGTGGCTACACCTTC
CASTSGFGGYTF
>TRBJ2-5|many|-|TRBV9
TGTGCCAGCAGCGTAGCTGAGGGTCGGGTCCAAGAGACCCAGTACTTC
CASSVAEGRVQETQYF
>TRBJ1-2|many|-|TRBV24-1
TGTGCCACCAGTGAAACCGGGAAGAGTGCTAATGGCTACACCTTC
CATSETGKSANGYTF
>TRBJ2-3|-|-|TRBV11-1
TGTGCCAGCAGCTCCCGGACTATCACAGATACGCAGTATTTT
CASSSRTITDTQYF
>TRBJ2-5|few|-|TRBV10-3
TGTGCCATCAGTGGTCTAACAGAAGAGACCCAGTACTTC
CAISGLTEETQYF
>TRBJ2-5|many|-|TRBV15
TGTGCCACCAGCAAACAGAACCAAGAGACCCAGTACTTC
CATSKQNQETQYF
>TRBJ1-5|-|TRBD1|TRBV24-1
TGTGCCACCAGTAGAACAGGGGTTGACAATCAGCCCCAGCATTTT
CATSRTGVDNQPQHF
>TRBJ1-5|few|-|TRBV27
TGTGCCAGCAGGCCGGGAGCTTCCTATAGCAATCAGCCCCAGCATTTT
CASRPGASYSNQPQHF